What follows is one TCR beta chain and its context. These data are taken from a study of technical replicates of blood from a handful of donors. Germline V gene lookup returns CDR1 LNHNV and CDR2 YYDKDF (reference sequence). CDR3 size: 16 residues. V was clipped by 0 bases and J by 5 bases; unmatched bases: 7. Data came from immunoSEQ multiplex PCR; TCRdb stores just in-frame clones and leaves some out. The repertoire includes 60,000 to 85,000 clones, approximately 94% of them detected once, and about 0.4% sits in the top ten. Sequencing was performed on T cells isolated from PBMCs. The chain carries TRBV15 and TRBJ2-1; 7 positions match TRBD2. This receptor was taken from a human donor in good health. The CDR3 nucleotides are TGTGCCACCAGCAGAGATCGAGTGGGAGGGCACAATGAGCAGTTCTTC. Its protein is CATSRDRVGGHNEQFF.